The 20 T cell receptor beta chains below all came from one sample that was sequenced in a study of shared clonotypes between healthy human individuals. Only in-frame clones appear in the TCRdb table, and some are missing; sequencing was by immunoSEQ multiplex PCR. This sample has some 2,100,000 clones, with 90% to 97% found just once. The sample consisted of naive CD4+ T cells sorted from blood. The subset denotes: CD45RA+ positively selected. These TCRs come from a man aged 18 to 30 in good health.

The chain links TRBV11-2 to TRBJ2-7; D gene uncertain. V gave up 5 bases and J gave up 9 bases, with 14 bases separating them. CDR1 and CDR2 from the germline V gene are SGHAT and FQNNGV. There are 12 residues in the CDR3. CDR3 region: CASSNRNAAQYF. CDR3 coding DNA: TGTGCCAGCAGCAACCGGAATGCGGCGCAGTACTTC.

Written as DNA, the CDR3 is TGTGCCAGCAGCTCGTTGGGGGAGGGACCCTACGAGCAGTACTTC. This translates into CASSSLGEGPYEQYF. The V call is TRBV11-2, the J call TRBJ2-7, with 7 bases lining up with TRBD2. The CDR3 runs 15 residues. V was pared by 4 bases and J by 2 bases, with 8 bases of the junction left unmatched. Germline V gene sequence: CDR1 SGHAT, CDR2 FQNNGV.

V is TRBV7-9 and J is TRBJ2-3, with D tentatively TRBD1 (5 bases). The ends were cut back, 2 bases at V and 1 base at J, with 13 bases in the middle. The CDR3 is 16 residues long. Looked up from germline, CDR1 is SEHNR and CDR2 is FQNEAQ (reference sequence). DNA of the CDR3: TGTGCCAGCAGCTTACCCCTAGTAGGGGGCACAGATACGCAGTATTTT. Its protein is CASSLPLVGGTDTQYF.

The chain links TRBV25-1 to TRBJ1-3; maybe TRBD1 (5 bases). The CDR3 is 14 residues long. Trimming removed 1 base from V and 2 bases from J, with 6 bases in between. CDR1 is MGHDK, CDR2 SYGVNS, per germline. The CDR3 DNA reads as TGTGCCAGCAGTGAATGGGGGACTGGAAACACCATATATTTT. Translation gives CASSEWGTGNTIYF.

J is TRBJ2-1 and V is TRBV28, with a possible D match to TRBD1 (5 bases). Germline assignment: CDR1 MDHEN and CDR2 SYDVKM. The V end lost 8 bases, the J end lost 7 bases, and 9 bases lay between the germline ends. The length of the CDR3 is 11 residues. This CDR3 is CASVDRNEQFF. The CDR3 DNA is TGTGCCAGCGTCGACAGAAATGAGCAGTTCTTC.

V gene TRBV11-2 combines with J gene TRBJ2-2; the D gene is possibly TRBD2 (7 bases). Per the germline V gene, CDR1 is SGHAT and CDR2 is FQNNGV. The CDR3 has 16 residues. V dropped 6 bases and J dropped 6 bases, with 20 bases sitting between them. The CDR3 reads CASRPPGGKVAGELFF. The DNA for the CDR3 is TGTGCCAGCAGGCCCCCGGGGGGCAAAGTCGCCGGGGAGCTGTTTTTT.

V gene TRBV5-6 combines with J gene TRBJ2-5; no clear D. Germline V lookup: CDR1 SGHDT, CDR2 YYEEEE. Between the trimmed V and J ends, which lost 0 bases and 5 bases, there was a span of 14 bases. This CDR3 spans 15 amino acids. The CDR3 sequence is CASSLGPGGRETQYF. In DNA form, the CDR3 reads TGTGCCAGCAGCTTGGGGCCGGGCGGTCGCGAGACCCAGTACTTC. The full variable domain, rest sourced from reference TRBV5-6 and TRBJ2-5, is DAGVTQSPTHLIKTRGQQVTLRCSPKSGHDTVSWYQQALGQGPQFIFQYYEEEERQRGNFPDRFSGHQFPNYSSELNVNALLLGDSALYLCASSLGPGGRETQYFGPGTRLLVL.

The chain recombines TRBV7-9 with TRBJ1-4; D not resolved. Germline V lookup: CDR1 SEHNR, CDR2 FQNEAQ (reference sequence). Deletions cut 1 base from V and 8 bases from J, with 11 bases between. The CDR3 totals 14 residues. The CDR3, as DNA: TGTGCCAGCAGCTTAGTTGGGCCGCAAGAAAAACTGTTTTTT. Translating gives CASSLVGPQEKLFF.

J is TRBJ1-1 and V is TRBV6-1, with no clear D. CDR1 is MNHNS, CDR2 SASEGT, per germline. Trimming removed 5 bases at V and 3 bases at J, with 10 bases between. CDR3 size: 13 residues. DNA for the CDR3: TGTGCCAGCAGTTGGACCCGGGACACTGAAGCTTTCTTT. Encoded protein: CASSWTRDTEAFF.

The V call is TRBV5-1, the J call TRBJ1-2; D gene uncertain. The CDR3 is 16 residues long. Trimming shortened V by 0 bases and J by 2 bases, and 14 bases separated the two germline ends. Germline V gene lookup returns CDR1 SGHRS and CDR2 YFSETQ. CDR3 DNA: TGCGCCAGCAGCTTGGATGGGCCTGACTTGAACTATGGCTACACCTTC. This encodes CASSLDGPDLNYGYTF.

The chain links TRBV29-1 to TRBJ2-1; D is tentatively TRBD1 or TRBD2 (8 bases each). The length of the CDR3 is 24 residues. CDR1 is SQVTM and CDR2 is ANQGSEA in the germline V gene. V shed 4 bases and J shed 3 bases, with 43 bases lying between them. The CDR3 DNA reads as TGCAGCGTTGGACGGACAGGGACCTCCCATTCGACAGCGGGAGTCCCCGTTATCTACAATGAGCAGTTCTTC. It encodes CSVGRTGTSHSTAGVPVIYNEQFF.

V is TRBV4-2 and J is TRBJ2-3; D is perhaps TRBD1 or TRBD2 (5 bases each). With 1 base removed from V and 6 bases from J, the gap between germline ends came to 5 bases. Looked up from germline, CDR1 is LGHNA and CDR2 is YNFKEQ. The CDR3 runs 12 residues. This chain's CDR3 is CASSQGGDTQYF. The CDR3 nucleotides are TGTGCCAGCAGCCAAGGGGGGGATACGCAGTATTTT.

As to this clone: Other DNA sequences within the sample encode an identical CDR3. V usage is TRBV30 and J usage is TRBJ1-1, with D perhaps TRBD1 (6 bases). The CDR3 has 13 amino acids. Trimming stripped 0 bases from V and 4 bases from J, with 9 bases between. Looked up from germline, CDR1 is GTSNPN and CDR2 is SVGIG (reference sequence). The CDR3 region is CAWSVQGSTEAFF. The CDR3 DNA follows: TGTGCCTGGAGTGTACAGGGAAGCACTGAAGCTTTCTTT.

The gene calls are TRBV10-3 and TRBJ2-1; a possible D gene is TRBD2 (5 bases). V lost 3 bases and J 5 bases, leaving 14 bases between the germline ends. There are 15 residues in the CDR3. The germline CDR1 and CDR2 sequences are ENHRY and SYGVKD. CDR3 nucleotide sequence: TGTGCCATCAGTGAAAAGGACTTGACGAACAATGAGCAGTTCTTC. Translation gives CAISEKDLTNNEQFF.

The gene calls are TRBV10-3 and TRBJ2-1; 9 positions match TRBD1. Losses at the gene ends were 11 bases for V and 6 bases for J; bases not matched to a gene: 11. CDR3 size: 14 residues. Germline V CDR1 and CDR2: ENHRY, SYGVKD. CDR3 residues: CAAQGQGTSNEQFF. The CDR3 coding sequence is TGTGCCGCCCAAGGACAGGGGACTTCCAATGAGCAGTTCTTC.

The rearrangement uses TRBV5-1 and TRBJ1-1; TRBD1 matches at 8 bases. CDR1 and CDR2 from the germline V gene are SGHRS and YFSETQ. There are 14 residues in the CDR3. V shed 4 bases and J 5 bases; nucleotides not matched to a gene: 7. DNA of the CDR3: TGCGCCAGCAGCCGACAGGGGAGTGATACTGAAGCTTTCTTT. Its translation is CASSRQGSDTEAFF.

The rearrangement links TRBV7-9 to TRBJ1-1, with D perhaps TRBD1 (6 bases). From germline, CDR1 is SEHNR and CDR2 FQNEAQ (reference sequence). There are 14 residues in the CDR3. Trimming took 1 base from V and 4 from J, leaving 10 bases between them. In DNA, the CDR3 is TGTGCCAGCAGCTTAGAGGGGGTGGCCACTGAAGCTTTCTTT. It specifies CASSLEGVATEAFF.

This sequence joins TRBV19 and TRBJ1-1; possible D gene TRBD1, 6 bases. This CDR3 region has 11 residues. Germline V gives CDR1 LNHDA, CDR2 SQIVND (reference sequence). With 7 bases removed from V and 5 bases from J, the gap between germline ends came to 8 bases. The CDR3 region is CASKGTTEAFF. DNA for the CDR3: TGTGCCAGTAAAGGGACAACTGAAGCTTTCTTT.

A word on this clone: This sample includes further DNA sequences coding for the same CDR3. The chain couples TRBV6-5 to TRBJ2-7; tentative D call: TRBD1 (5 bases). Germline V CDR1 and CDR2: MNHEY, SVGAGI. This CDR3 contains 13 residues. Trimming pared 5 bases from V and 3 bases from J, leaving 11 bases between. CDR3 sequence reads: CASSRTGLYEQYF. The CDR3 DNA follows: TGTGCCAGCAGTCGTACAGGCCTCTACGAGCAGTACTTC.

The chain carries TRBV19 and TRBJ1-1; no reliable D call. The germline V gene encodes CDR1 LNHDA and CDR2 SQIVND (reference sequence). V was shortened by 5 bases and J by 0 bases, with 19 bases between the two germline ends. This CDR3 has 17 residues. CDR3 protein: CASSPTQVGRLNTEAFF. The CDR3 coding sequence is TGTGCCAGTAGTCCGACCCAGGTGGGTCGGTTGAACACTGAAGCTTTCTTT.